The TCR beta chain described here comes from a study of T cell responses to AZD1222 COVID-19 vaccine. Study context: Pooled together were second doses at about 4 or about 12 weeks.

Assay: immunoSEQ multiplex PCR; the TCRdb copy retains only in-frame clones and omits some. The sample holds about 86,000 clones, roughly 90% seen once. As regards this clone: Its antigen is unidentified.

Study observations and caveats: Spike-specific TCR repertoires showed rising breadth and depth after two AZD1222 doses. Only a handful of AZD1222 recipients were seropositive at baseline.

The receptor was derived from an adult in good health. Source: peripheral blood, taken on day 0 of AZD1222 vaccination.

CDR3 residues: CASSLGGRVGYTF. The CDR3 DNA follows: TGTGCCAGCAGTTTAGGGGGCAGGGTTGGCTACACCTTC. The chain recombines TRBV28 with TRBJ1-2; weak D call: TRBD1 (6 bases). Trimming removed 2 bases from V and 7 bases from J, with 11 bases in between. The germline gives CDR1 MDHEN, CDR2 SYDVKM. This CDR3 spans 13 amino acids.